The rows below give T cell receptor beta chains drawn from one sample of a study of blood T cells in healthy people across ages. In TCRdb, the 5' RACE reads were re-called with MiXCR into one record per CDR3 protein. The table records about 1.4 million distinct CDR3 sequences, roughly 64% of them present only once. Sequencing input: blood. These receptors all come from a man between 18 and 29 years old in good health. Both conserved end residues are part of each CDR3. Each record gives: J gene, clone size, V gene, D gene, CDR3 protein, CDR3 DNA. A D gene is named only where the DNA matches it firmly. Some rows mark clone size as missing; the rest say once, few, many or name a class of expanded clone.

TRBJ1-1,few,TRBV7-9,-,CASRAAGRGMNTEAFF,TGTGCCAGCAGGGCTGCGGGGAGGGGCATGAACACTGAAGCTTTCTTT
TRBJ2-5,few,TRBV11-2,-,CASSLVGSSSETQYF,TGTGCCAGCAGCTTAGTAGGTAGCTCCTCAGAGACCCAGTACTTC
TRBJ2-1,-,TRBV28,-,CASSRTPIDGNEQFF,TGTGCCAGCAGCCGGACTCCTATCGATGGAAATGAGCAGTTCTTC
TRBJ2-5,-,TRBV12-3/TRBV12-4,-,CASTVAQYQETQYF,TGTGCCAGCACTGTCGCACAGTACCAAGAGACCCAGTACTTC
TRBJ2-1,-,TRBV24-1,-,CATSDPDSHNEQFF,TGTGCCACCAGTGATCCCGACAGCCACAATGAGCAGTTCTTC
TRBJ2-1,-,TRBV14,-,CASSSWGAYNEQFF,TGTGCCAGCTCCTCCTGGGGGGCCTACAATGAGCAGTTCTTC
TRBJ2-6,-,TRBV27,-,CASSLLGLHSGANVLTF,TGCGCCAGCAGTTTACTCGGGCTTCACTCTGGGGCCAACGTCCTGACTTTC
TRBJ2-3,-,TRBV9,-,CASSASTVSTDTQYF,TGTGCCAGCAGCGCCTCGACAGTGAGCACAGATACGCAGTATTTT
TRBJ1-2,-,TRBV12-3/TRBV12-4,-,CASSLGSYNYGYTF,TGTGCCAGCAGTCTGGGCAGTTATAACTATGGCTACACCTTC
TRBJ2-7,-,TRBV28,TRBD1,CASSALGQGRYNEQYF,TGTGCCAGCAGCGCACTGGGACAGGGAAGATACAATGAGCAGTACTTC
TRBJ2-3,few,TRBV4-2,TRBD2,CASSLRLAVDTQYF,TGTGCCAGCAGCCTTCGACTAGCGGTAGATACGCAGTATTTT
TRBJ2-7,many,TRBV6-1,TRBD1,CASSPGTGGFYEQYF,TGTGCCAGCAGCCCTGGGACAGGGGGCTTTTACGAGCAGTACTTC
TRBJ2-2,-,TRBV29-1,TRBD2,CSVEARTSGRASSIGELFF,TGCAGCGTTGAAGCTCGAACTAGCGGGAGGGCCTCTTCTATCGGGGAGCTGTTTTTT
TRBJ2-7,-,TRBV5-6,-,CASSQSPFDEQYF,TGTGCCAGCAGTCAGAGCCCATTCGACGAGCAGTACTTC
TRBJ2-5,-,TRBV5-1,-,CASSFRSTSETQYF,TGCGCCAGCAGCTTCCGATCTACAAGTGAGACCCAGTACTTC
TRBJ1-2,few,TRBV27,-,CASSPEGAGGYTF,TGTGCCAGCAGTCCCGAGGGCGCGGGTGGCTACACCTTC
TRBJ1-4,-,TRBV27,-,CASSLGTPSEKLFF,TGTGCCAGCAGTTTAGGGACACCGTCTGAAAAACTGTTTTTT
TRBJ2-7,-,TRBV7-9,-,CASSHGTASSYEQYF,TGTGCCAGCAGCCACGGGACCGCGAGCTCCTACGAGCAGTACTTC
TRBJ1-1,-,TRBV20-1,-,CSARDPSGAGGTEAFF,TGCAGTGCTAGAGATCCCTCAGGGGCCGGGGGGACTGAAGCTTTCTTT
TRBJ2-5,few,TRBV7-9,-,CASGLNQETQYF,TGTGCCAGCGGCCTGAACCAAGAGACCCAGTACTTC
TRBJ1-5,-,TRBV2,TRBD1,CASSVVQGGGQPQHF,TGTGCCAGCAGTGTTGTGCAGGGGGGAGGACAGCCCCAGCATTTT
TRBJ2-1,-,TRBV4-2,TRBD1,CASSQAGQSFDEQFF,TGTGCCAGCAGCCAAGCGGGACAGAGCTTTGATGAGCAGTTCTTC
TRBJ2-3,-,TRBV28,TRBD2,CASSLGGLAGRTQYF,TGTGCCAGCAGTTTGGGGGGACTAGCGGGGAGAACGCAGTATTTT
TRBJ2-1,-,TRBV24-1,TRBD2,CATDSGGRGEQFF,TGTGCCACCGATAGCGGGGGAAGGGGTGAGCAGTTCTTC
TRBJ2-1,few,TRBV27,TRBD1,CASSPRTGVHYNEQFF,TGTGCCAGCAGTCCACGGACAGGGGTACACTACAATGAGCAGTTCTTC
TRBJ2-7,-,TRBV7-2,TRBD1,CASSRLGTGLYEQYF,TGTGCCAGCAGCCGGCTCGGGACAGGGCTCTACGAGCAGTACTTC
TRBJ1-4,-,TRBV6-5,-,CASGRTEGLFF,TGTGCCAGCGGAAGGACCGAAGGACTGTTTTTT
TRBJ1-1,-,TRBV6-1,-,CASSEAWPGEAFF,TGTGCCAGCAGTGAAGCTTGGCCGGGGGAAGCTTTCTTT
TRBJ1-1,-,TRBV29-1,TRBD1,CSVEGGRGPRAEAFF,TGCAGCGTTGAAGGTGGCAGGGGGCCTCGGGCTGAAGCTTTCTTT
TRBJ2-7,-,TRBV6-2/TRBV6-3,-,CASSYSVADLYEQYF,TGTGCCAGCAGTTACTCGGTGGCAGACCTCTACGAGCAGTACTTC
TRBJ1-4,few,TRBV13,TRBD1,CASSVRGQGFEKLFF,TGTGCCAGCAGCGTAAGGGGACAGGGTTTCGAAAAACTGTTTTTT
TRBJ1-1,once,TRBV29-1,TRBD1,CSVRGQGRGTEAFF,TGCAGCGTTCGGGGACAGGGTCGGGGCACTGAAGCTTTCTTT
TRBJ2-2,once,TRBV2,-,CASSVLRATGELFF,TGTGCCAGCAGTGTTCTCAGGGCCACCGGGGAGCTGTTTTTT
TRBJ1-6,-,TRBV21-1,-,CASSKRGHAPGSPLHF,TGTGCCAGCAGCAAAAGGGGCCACGCTCCCGGTTCACCCCTCCACTTT
TRBJ2-7,-,TRBV20-1,-,CSASFQGQGNPYEQYF,TGCAGTGCTAGCTTCCAGGGGCAGGGGAATCCCTACGAGCAGTACTTC
TRBJ2-2,-,TRBV10-3,TRBD1,CAITKGTDTGELFF,TGTGCCATCACCAAAGGGACAGACACCGGGGAGCTGTTTTTT
TRBJ1-2,-,TRBV10-3,-,CAIRSRVVGYGYTF,TGTGCCATCAGGAGTAGGGTAGTAGGGTATGGCTACACCTTC
TRBJ1-4,-,TRBV28,-,CASRTAGIGGEKLFF,TGTGCCAGCAGGACCGCAGGGATAGGGGGTGAAAAACTGTTTTTT
TRBJ2-7,-,TRBV20-1,-,CSASPYSGSSYNEQYF,TGCAGTGCTAGCCCCTATAGTGGGAGCTCCTACAATGAGCAGTACTTC
TRBJ2-7,-,TRBV14,-,CASSQGRIASLYF,TGTGCCAGCAGCCAAGGGAGGATAGCTAGCTTGTACTTC
TRBJ2-1,few,TRBV20-1,TRBD2,CSAWAGTSIYNEQFF,TGCAGTGCTTGGGCCGGGACTAGCATCTACAATGAGCAGTTCTTC
TRBJ2-7,-,TRBV5-1,TRBD2,CASSLFGTSGSGSTYEQYF,TGCGCCAGCAGCTTGTTTGGGACTAGCGGGAGCGGAAGTACGTACGAGCAGTACTTC
TRBJ2-1,-,TRBV27,-,CASRPTGRGRRTNEQFF,TGTGCCAGCAGACCCACCGGCCGGGGGAGAAGGACCAATGAGCAGTTCTTC
TRBJ1-1,-,TRBV4-1,TRBD1,CASEGQEGTEAFF,TGCGCCAGCGAGGGACAGGAGGGCACTGAAGCTTTCTTT
TRBJ2-7,-,TRBV11-2,-,CASSLTSWGNEQYF,TGTGCCAGCAGCTTAACCTCCTGGGGGAACGAGCAGTACTTC